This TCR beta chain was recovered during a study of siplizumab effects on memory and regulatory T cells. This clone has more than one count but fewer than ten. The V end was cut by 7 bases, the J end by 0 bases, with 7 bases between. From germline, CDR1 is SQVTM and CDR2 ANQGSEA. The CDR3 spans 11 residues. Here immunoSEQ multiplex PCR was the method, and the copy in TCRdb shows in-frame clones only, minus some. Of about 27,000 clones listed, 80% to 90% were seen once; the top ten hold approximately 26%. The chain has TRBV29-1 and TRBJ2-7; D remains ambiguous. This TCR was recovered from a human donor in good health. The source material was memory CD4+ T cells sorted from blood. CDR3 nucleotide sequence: TGCAGCGGAAGGAGCTCCTACGAGCAGTACTTC. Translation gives CSGRSSYEQYF.